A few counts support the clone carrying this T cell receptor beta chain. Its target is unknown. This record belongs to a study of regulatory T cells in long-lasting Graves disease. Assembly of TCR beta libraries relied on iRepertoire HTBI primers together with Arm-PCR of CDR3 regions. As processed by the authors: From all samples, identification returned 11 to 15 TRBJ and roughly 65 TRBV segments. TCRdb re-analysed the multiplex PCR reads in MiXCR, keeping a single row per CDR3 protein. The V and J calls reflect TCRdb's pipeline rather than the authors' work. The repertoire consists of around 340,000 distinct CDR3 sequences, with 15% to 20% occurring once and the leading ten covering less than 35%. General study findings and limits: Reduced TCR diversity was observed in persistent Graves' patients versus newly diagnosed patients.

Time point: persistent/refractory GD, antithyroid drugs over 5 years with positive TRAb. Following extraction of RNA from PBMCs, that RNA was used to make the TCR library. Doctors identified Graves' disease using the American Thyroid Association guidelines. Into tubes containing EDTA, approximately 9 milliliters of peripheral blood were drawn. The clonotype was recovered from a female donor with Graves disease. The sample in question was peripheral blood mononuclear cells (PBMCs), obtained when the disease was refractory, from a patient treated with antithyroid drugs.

The CDR3 loop is CASSQQGAKGYTF. In nucleotides, the CDR3 is TGTGCCAGCAGTCAACAGGGGGCAAAAGGCTACACCTTC. The gene calls are TRBV7-9 and TRBJ1-2; 9 bases match TRBD1. The V and J ends lost 6 bases and 8 bases, in that order; junction bases with no gene match: 7. The CDR3 is made up of 13 amino acids. Germline CDR1 and CDR2: SEHNR and FQNEAQ (reference sequence).